The 4 T cell receptor beta chains below all came from one sample that was sequenced in a study of a mutant IDH1 vaccine in newly diagnosed glioma. Sequencing used immunoSEQ multiplex PCR; TCRdb keeps in-frame clones, though not all of them. Among about 25,000 clones, 65% to 85% were seen once, and the ten largest hold about 9.4%. The time point was: week 11, during vaccination. What each vaccine dose contained was 300 ug of mutant IDH1 20-mer peptide, accompanied by topical imiquimod. These receptors' antigens are unknown. This sample comprised PBMCs, obtained from a glioma patient whose treatment included an IDH1 peptide vaccine. The origin of the receptors is a woman in her late teens or twenties with glioma.

The chain links TRBV5-8 to TRBJ2-7, with D perhaps given as TRBD1 or TRBD2 (5 bases each). Germline CDR1 reads SGHTS; CDR2 reads YDEGEE. V gave up 4 bases and J gave up 2 bases, with 13 bases separating them. The CDR3 is 14 residues long. DNA for the CDR3: TGTGCCAGCAGCGACGGGACGGTGACCTACGAGCAGTACTTC. It yields the protein CASSDGTVTYEQYF.

The CDR3 here is CSVEGFPKPSTEAFF. The CDR3 DNA is TGCAGCGTTGAAGGGTTTCCGAAGCCAAGCACTGAAGCTTTCTTT. V and J are TRBV29-1 and TRBJ1-1, with unresolved D. CDR1 is SQVTM, CDR2 ANQGSEA, per germline. The V end lost 1 base, the J end lost 4 bases, and 16 bases lay between the germline ends. This CDR3 has 15 residues.

V and J are TRBV5-1 and TRBJ2-5; D gene uncertain. The CDR3 consists of 14 residues. V was shortened by 4 bases and J by 1 base, with 11 bases between the two germline ends. Germline CDR1 is SGHRS and CDR2 is YFSETQ. CDR3 amino acids: CASSIPPGQETQYF. The DNA of the CDR3 is TGCGCCAGCAGCATCCCCCCCGGCCAAGAGACCCAGTACTTC.

The V gene is TRBV27, the J gene TRBJ1-1; D not certain. The V end lost 4 bases, the J end lost 1 base, and 7 bases lay between the germline ends. This CDR3 has 13 residues. Per germline, CDR1 MNHEY and CDR2 SMNVEV (reference sequence). The CDR3 DNA reads TGTGCCAGCAGTTGGAGGAGGAACACTGAAGCTTTCTTT. Translating gives CASSWRRNTEAFF.